This record concerns one T cell receptor beta chain sequence. Its antigen is undetermined. This sample was included in a study of T cell repertoires in cytomegalovirus infection. One entry per CDR3 protein results from TCRdb running MiXCR on the reads. The sample carries around 750,000 distinct CDR3 sequences, 30% to 35% recorded once. With 4 bases clipped from V and 3 bases from J, the junction kept 3 bases outside the gene matches. The CDR3 is 15 amino acids. Germline values: CDR1 MGHRA, CDR2 YSYEKL. This chain uses TRBV4-1 with TRBJ2-1, with 10 nucleotides matching TRBD1. The sequencing used cultured CD8+ T cells from PBMCs, collected from culture after CMV antigen stimulation. The source of this sequence is a human donor in good health (CMV status not recorded). Some clones in this sample may be carry-over from other donors' samples. CDR3 amino acids: CASSPDRGDYNEQFF. CDR3 DNA: TGCGCCAGCAGCCCGGACAGGGGGGACTACAATGAGCAGTTCTTC.